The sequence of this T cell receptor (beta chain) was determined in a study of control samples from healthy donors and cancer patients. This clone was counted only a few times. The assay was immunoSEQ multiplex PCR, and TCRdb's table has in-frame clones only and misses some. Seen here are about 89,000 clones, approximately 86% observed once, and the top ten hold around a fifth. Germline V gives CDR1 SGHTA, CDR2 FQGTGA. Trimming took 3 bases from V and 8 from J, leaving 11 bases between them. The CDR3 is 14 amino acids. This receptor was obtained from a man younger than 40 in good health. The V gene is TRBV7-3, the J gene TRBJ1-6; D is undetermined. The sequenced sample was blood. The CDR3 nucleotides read TGTGCCAGCAGCTTCGGATCCCGGGATTCACCCCTCCACTTT. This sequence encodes CASSFGSRDSPLHF. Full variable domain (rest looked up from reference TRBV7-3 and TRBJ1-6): GAGVSQTPSNKVTEKGKYVELRCDPISGHTALYWYRQSLGQGPEFLIYFQGTGAADDSGLPNDRFFAVRPEGSVSTLKIQRTERGDSAVYLCASSFGSRDSPLHFGNGTRLTVT.